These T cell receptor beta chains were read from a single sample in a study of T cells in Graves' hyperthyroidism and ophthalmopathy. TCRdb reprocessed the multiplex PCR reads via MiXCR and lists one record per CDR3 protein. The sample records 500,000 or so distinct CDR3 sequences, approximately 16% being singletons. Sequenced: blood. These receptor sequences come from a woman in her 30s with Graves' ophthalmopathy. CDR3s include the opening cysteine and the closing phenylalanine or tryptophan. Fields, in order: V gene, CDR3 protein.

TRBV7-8	CASSHPRTSGTNRYEQYF
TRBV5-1	CASSPGQSGGTEAFF
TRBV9	CASSLTDRGPYEQYF
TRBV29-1	CSVLRPMSYNEQFF
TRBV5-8	CASSRRDGNSPLHF
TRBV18	CASSRIGEPNTGELFF
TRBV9	CASSVENRDYEQYF
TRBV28	CASSSPRGGGDFGEQYF
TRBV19	CATFTGGTNEKLFF
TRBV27	CASSLLARNEKLFF
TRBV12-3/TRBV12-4	CASSRSIGTQYF
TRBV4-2	CASSSLGGSGNEQFF
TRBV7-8	CASSFHGRDDNEQFF
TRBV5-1	CASSTDRGRQETQYF
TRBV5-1	CASSLDHRLAGVGEQYF
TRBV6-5	CASSYPFPGSEQYF
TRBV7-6	CASSLVLAGGTATDTQYF
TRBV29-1	CSVDNGSYEQYF
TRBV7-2	CASSLVSRSSAYEQYF
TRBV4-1	CASSGGEELFF
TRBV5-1	CASSLVGQGKIEAFF
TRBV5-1	CASSGRLAGYSDTQYF
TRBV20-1	CSARELGLATDTQYF
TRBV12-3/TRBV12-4	CASSPTSGLDTQYF
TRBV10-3	CAISGTELGYEQYF
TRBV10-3	CAIQNEGMRNQPQHF
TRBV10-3	CAIMEGLARDTQYF
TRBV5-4	CASSSAGGAGGYTF
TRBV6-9	CASSYLGPEGPLHF
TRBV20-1	CSARLLRETQYF
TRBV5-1	CASSFDRGPNQPQHF
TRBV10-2	CASSIAGGADTQYF
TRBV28	CASSPLGRAYTEAFF
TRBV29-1	CSTRGGEYNEQFF
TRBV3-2	CASSQGGEGYYEQYF
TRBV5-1	CASSSRTSGLNPGELFF
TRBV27	CASSPGLMWGTEAFF
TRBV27	CASRGSGRGEKLFF
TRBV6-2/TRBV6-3	CASSYSPQNTEAFF
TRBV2	CASSFSGSTSYEQYF
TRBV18	CASSPSRTPNEQFF
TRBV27	CASSLGSPSGDGELFF
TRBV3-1	CASHRSETGEKLFF
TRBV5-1	CASSLAQVPREQYF
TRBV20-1	CSSTGATGNTIYF
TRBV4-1	CASNPGGGRRYGYTF
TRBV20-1	CSAKGGYEQYF
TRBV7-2	CASSFDRRPNYGYTF
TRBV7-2	CASSLATGEEQFF
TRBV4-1	CASSQDIGAGQPQHF
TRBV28	CASSTSGSTDTQYF
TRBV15	CATSPWDREDTEAFF